The 30 T cell receptor beta chains listed next were all sequenced from one sample in a study of blood T cell repertoires in COVID-19. TCRdb's copy holds only in-frame clones and misses some; the assay was immunoSEQ multiplex PCR. Among more than 250,000 clones, 70% to 90% were seen once, and the ten largest hold about 1.5%. Sequencing input: peripheral blood. The receptor set was obtained from a woman aged 30 to 39 with COVID-19, enrolled during active disease.

The chain has TRBV11-2 and TRBJ2-3, with 9 bases aligning to TRBD2. CDR1 SGHAT and CDR2 FQNNGV come from the germline V gene. This CDR3 region has 17 residues. J was trimmed by 5 bases and V by 4 bases; bases with no gene match: 13. As DNA, the CDR3 is TGTGCCAGCAGCTCCCCCCGGCGGGGGGGCGGTAGAGATACGCAGTATTTT. Translation gives CASSSPRRGGGRDTQYF.

In its sample, this clone was seen a few times. V is TRBV11-2 and J is TRBJ1-6, with a possible D match to TRBD1 (6 bases). Germline V CDR1 and CDR2: SGHAT, FQNNGV. The ends were cut back, 7 bases at V and 9 bases at J, with 19 bases in the middle. CDR3 length: 15 residues. CDR3 DNA: TGTGCCAGCAACACACTACAGGGAAGGGGTTCACCCCTCCACTTT. The encoded protein is CASNTLQGRGSPLHF.

V and J are TRBV19 and TRBJ2-1; TRBD2 agrees at 9 bases. The V and J ends lost 2 bases and 8 bases, in that order; junction bases with no gene match: 7. The V gene's germline CDR1 is LNHDA and CDR2 SQIVND (reference sequence). This CDR3 is built from 15 residues. CDR3 nucleotide sequence: TGTGCCAGTAGTATACCGGTTAGCGGGGGACATGAGCAGTTCTTC. This codes for CASSIPVSGGHEQFF.

This chain connects TRBV9 to TRBJ1-2; 10 nucleotides line up with TRBD1. The germline gives CDR1 SGDLS, CDR2 YYNGEE. Unmatched junction bases numbered 8, after V lost 4 bases and J lost 8 bases. The CDR3 is made up of 14 amino acids. The CDR3 region is CASSPDRGRVGYTF. CDR3 nucleotides: TGTGCCAGCAGCCCAGACAGGGGGCGGGTAGGCTACACCTTC.

This sequence joins TRBV30 and TRBJ1-1; the D gene is possibly TRBD1 (6 bases). Trimming left V 0 bases short and J 0 bases short, with 11 bases between. The CDR3 extends over 15 amino acids. Germline assignment: CDR1 GTSNPN and CDR2 SVGIG (reference sequence). In nucleotides, the CDR3 is TGTGCCTGGAGTGTTAGAAACAGGGTGAACACTGAAGCTTTCTTT. Translated: CAWSVRNRVNTEAFF.

V usage is TRBV2 and J usage is TRBJ1-1, with 7 positions matching TRBD1. Germline lookup yields CDR1 SNHLY and CDR2 FYNNEI. This CDR3 has 15 residues. J was trimmed by 4 bases and V by 6 bases; bases with no gene match: 11. The CDR3 region has the DNA TGTGCCAGCAGAGGTCTATACAGGGGAGGCACTGAAGCTTTCTTT. It yields the protein CASRGLYRGGTEAFF. The whole variable domain, remainder taken from reference TRBV2 and TRBJ1-1, is EPEVTQTPSHQVTQMGQEVILRCVPISNHLYFYWYRQILGQKVEFLVSFYNNEISEKSEIFDDQFSVERPDGSNFTLKIRSTKLEDSAMYFCASRGLYRGGTEAFFGQGTRLTVV.

V is TRBV2 and J is TRBJ1-1; D might be TRBD1 (6 bases). Per germline, CDR1 SNHLY and CDR2 FYNNEI. V was cut by 4 bases and J by 4 bases, with 13 bases left in between. The CDR3 contains 14 residues. CDR3 bases: TGTGCCAGCAGTGTCCCAGGGGTGAGCACTGAAGCTTTCTTT. Residues: CASSVPGVSTEAFF.

This chain joins TRBV6-5 and TRBJ1-1; a possible D gene is TRBD1 (5 bases). The CDR3 sequence is 14 residues long. The germline V and J ends were trimmed by 6 bases and 5 bases, with 16 bases remaining between them. Germline V gene data show CDR1 as MNHEY and CDR2 as SVGAGI. The CDR3 DNA reads TGTGCCAGCAGGGGGACTGGTGTAGGTACTGAAGCTTTCTTT. Encoded protein: CASRGTGVGTEAFF.

A few counts support this clone. The V gene is TRBV5-1, the J gene TRBJ2-3, with 8 nucleotides matching TRBD2. This CDR3 is built from 17 residues. V gave up 0 bases and J gave up 1 base; unmatched junction bases: 7. Germline CDR1 is SGHRS and CDR2 is YFSETQ. In DNA form, the CDR3 reads TGCGCCAGCAGCTTGGGGCGGGGGGCTCCCCGCACAGATACGCAGTATTTT. Its protein is CASSLGRGAPRTDTQYF.

V is TRBV2 and J is TRBJ1-6; tentative D call: TRBD1 (6 bases). CDR1 is SNHLY, CDR2 FYNNEI, per germline. The V and J ends lost 2 bases and 9 bases respectively, with 14 bases between them. CDR3 length: 15 amino acids. The CDR3 here is CASSERGSRGSPLHF. The CDR3 coding sequence is TGTGCCAGCAGTGAAAGGGGGTCTCGTGGTTCACCCCTCCACTTT.

This sequence joins TRBV15 and TRBJ1-2; D unclear. In germline, CDR1 is LNHNV, CDR2 YYDKDF (reference sequence). V dropped 1 base and J dropped 3 bases, with 6 bases sitting between them. CDR3 length equals 13 residues. The CDR3 sequence: CATSRAGYYGYTF. The CDR3 nucleotides read TGTGCCACCAGCAGAGCAGGATACTATGGCTACACCTTC.

As to this clone: The identical CDR3 is also encoded by other nucleotide sequences in the sample. J is TRBJ2-1 and V is TRBV18; 12 nucleotides align to TRBD2. The J segment lost 7 bases and the V segment lost 3 bases, leaving 4 bases of the junction unmatched. This CDR3 has 15 residues. Germline V CDR1 and CDR2: KGHSH, LQKENI. The CDR3: CASSPGLAGNNEQFF. The CDR3 DNA sequence: TGTGCCAGCTCACCCGGACTAGCGGGGAATAATGAGCAGTTCTTC.

In DNA, the CDR3 is TGTGCCACCAGCAGAGAGCGGGGGACCTCAAGCTCCTACAATGAGCAGTTCTTC. It yields the protein CATSRERGTSSSYNEQFF. This chain joins TRBV15 and TRBJ2-1, with TRBD2 matching 7 bases. V was clipped by 0 bases and J by 0 bases; unmatched bases: 8. CDR1 is LNHNV, CDR2 YYDKDF, per germline (reference sequence). This CDR3 has 18 residues.

J is TRBJ1-5 and V is TRBV7-2, with 7 bases lining up with TRBD1. CDR1 SGHTA and CDR2 FQGNSA come from the germline V gene. The junction had 7 bases not matched to a gene; V was cut back by 5 bases and J by 3 bases. The CDR3 has 15 amino acids. CDR3: CASSPGQAYNQPQHF. The CDR3, as DNA: TGTGCCAGCAGCCCCGGACAGGCGTACAATCAGCCCCAGCATTTT.

The chain joins TRBV7-9 to TRBJ2-1, with TRBD2 identical over 15 bases. CDR1 is SEHNR, CDR2 FQNEAQ, per germline (reference sequence). This CDR3 contains 15 residues. Trimming took 7 bases from V and 5 from J; bases not matched to a gene: 3. The CDR3 sequence: CASTGTSGGNNEQFF. In DNA, the CDR3 is TGTGCCAGCACCGGGACTAGCGGGGGGAACAATGAGCAGTTCTTC.

The gene calls are TRBV4-2 and TRBJ1-2; perhaps TRBD1 as D (5 bases). V was pared by 1 base and J by 3 bases, with 15 bases between. The germline gives CDR1 LGHNA, CDR2 YNFKEQ. The CDR3 has 16 residues. CDR3 amino acids: CASSQGGRDSDYGYTF. The CDR3 DNA reads as TGTGCCAGCAGCCAAGGCGGCCGGGACTCCGACTATGGCTACACCTTC.

This clone appeared a single time. The chain employs TRBV13 and TRBJ2-4, with a tentative D call TRBD2 (6 bases). CDR3 length: 14 amino acids. Trimming left V 5 bases short and J 6 bases short, with 14 bases between. The germline V gene encodes CDR1 PRHDT and CDR2 FYEKMQ (reference sequence). CDR3 loop: CASSPPREINIQYF. In DNA form, the CDR3 reads TGTGCCAGCAGCCCCCCACGGGAGATAAACATTCAGTACTTC.

The J gene is TRBJ1-6, the V gene TRBV6-1; TRBD1 matches at 9 bases. V gave up 2 bases and J gave up 7 bases; unmatched junction bases: 9. Germline V gene data show CDR1 as MNHNS and CDR2 as SASEGT. The CDR3 spans 17 residues. The CDR3 sequence is CASSEQNLGQGNSPLHF. The CDR3 region has the DNA TGTGCCAGCAGTGAACAGAACCTCGGACAGGGGAATTCACCCCTCCACTTT.

This clone was seen more than once but under ten times. The chain is built from TRBV25-1 and TRBJ1-2, with 8 bases identical to TRBD1. With V trimmed by 2 bases and J by 4 bases, 6 bases remained unmatched. Germline values: CDR1 MGHDK, CDR2 SYGVNS. There are 15 residues in the CDR3. CDR3 coding DNA: TGTGCCAGCAGTGAACCTACAGGGGGTAGCTATGGCTACACCTTC. This gives the protein CASSEPTGGSYGYTF.

A single count supports this clone. The gene calls are TRBV6-5 and TRBJ1-1, with 7 bases lining up with TRBD1. J was trimmed by 2 bases and V by 6 bases; bases with no gene match: 3. Germline CDR1 reads MNHEY; CDR2 reads SVGAGI. The CDR3 spans 13 residues. In nucleotides, the CDR3 is TGTGCCAGCAGGACAGGGATCAACACTGAAGCTTTCTTT. Its protein product is CASRTGINTEAFF.

The chain is built from TRBV27 and TRBJ1-1; D not certain. The CDR3 sequence is 14 residues long. In germline, CDR1 is MNHEY, CDR2 SMNVEV (reference sequence). V was cut by 4 bases and J by 6 bases, with 15 bases left in between. The CDR3 sequence: CASSSKGGLPEAFF. For the CDR3, the DNA is TGTGCCAGCAGTTCCAAAGGCGGCCTACCTGAAGCTTTCTTT.

This clone was recorded only once. The chain couples TRBV27 to TRBJ2-7, with D possibly matching TRBD1 (5 bases). V was pared by 7 bases and J by 6 bases, with 22 bases between. Germline values: CDR1 MNHEY, CDR2 SMNVEV (reference sequence). The CDR3 has 15 residues. CDR3 amino acids: CASTPSVAGLGEQYF. The CDR3 DNA reads as TGTGCCAGCACTCCATCAGTGGCAGGGTTGGGCGAGCAGTACTTC.

This chain connects TRBV19 to TRBJ2-3, with a weak D call TRBD2 (5 bases). The germline V gene has CDR1 LNHDA and CDR2 SQIVND (reference sequence). There are 14 residues in the CDR3. V was trimmed by 4 bases and J by 4 bases, leaving 12 bases between them. This CDR3 reads CASSTPPGSDTQYF. CDR3 sequence (DNA): TGTGCCAGTAGTACTCCCCCGGGATCAGATACGCAGTATTTT.

This chain joins TRBV7-9 and TRBJ1-2; D unclear. Germline-derived CDR1 and CDR2 are SEHNR and FQNEAQ (reference sequence). With 5 bases removed from V and 4 bases from J, the gap between germline ends came to 17 bases. The CDR3 sequence is 15 residues long. This CDR3 is CASSLSPDTFYGYTF. CDR3 nucleotide sequence: TGTGCCAGCAGCCTTTCCCCCGACACTTTCTATGGCTACACCTTC.

The chain recombines TRBV7-9 with TRBJ2-1; TRBD1 aligns across 8 bases. After removal of 2 bases from V and 8 bases from J, the junction contained 5 bases not matched to a gene. The germline CDR1 and CDR2 sequences are SEHNR and FQNEAQ (reference sequence). The length of the CDR3 is 14 residues. The CDR3: CASSLTGGVDEQFF. In DNA form, the CDR3 reads TGTGCCAGCAGCTTAACAGGGGGTGTGGATGAGCAGTTCTTC.

The genes are TRBV11-3 and TRBJ2-3; TRBD2 matches at 8 bases. CDR3 size: 13 residues. V shed 1 base and J 13 bases; nucleotides not matched to a gene: 7. Germline lookup yields CDR1 SGHNT and CDR2 YENEEA. CDR3 loop: CASSLAPGLEEYF. The CDR3 region has the DNA TGTGCCAGCAGCTTAGCCCCGGGACTAGAGGAGTATTTT.

The chain recombines TRBV10-3 with TRBJ1-5; possible D gene TRBD1, 5 bases. This CDR3 spans 16 amino acids. Germline values: CDR1 ENHRY, CDR2 SYGVKD. With 0 bases removed from V and 3 bases from J, the gap between germline ends came to 12 bases. CDR3 DNA: TGTGCCATCAGTGAGTCGTTGACAGACGACAATCAGCCCCAGCATTTT. This codes for CAISESLTDDNQPQHF.

This clone was observed a single time. The genes are TRBV4-2 and TRBJ1-4; no firm D call. Germline CDR1 reads LGHNA; CDR2 reads YNFKEQ. The CDR3 covers 17 residues. Trimming shortened V by 0 bases and J by 0 bases, and 11 bases separated the two germline ends. As DNA, the CDR3 is TGTGCCAGCAGCCAAGAGTCCCACAGAACAACTAATGAAAAACTGTTTTTT. Amino acids: CASSQESHRTTNEKLFF.

The chain is built from TRBV9 and TRBJ2-7; TRBD2 matches 11 bases. V trimming: 3 bases; J trimming: 6 bases; junction bases outside the gene matches: 2. Germline V gene data show CDR1 as SGDLS and CDR2 as YYNGEE. CDR3 size: 13 residues. Here the CDR3 DNA reads TGTGCCAGCAGCGCTAGCGGGGGGCCCGAGCAGTACTTC. Its translation is CASSASGGPEQYF.

The chain has TRBV5-1 and TRBJ2-1; possibly TRBD1 for D (6 bases). The CDR3 consists of 16 residues. V dropped 1 base and J dropped 1 base, with 12 bases sitting between them. The V gene's germline CDR1 is SGHRS and CDR2 YFSETQ. The chain's CDR3 is CASSLPTQGSYNEQFF. The CDR3 region has the DNA TGCGCCAGCAGCTTGCCGACACAGGGTTCCTACAATGAGCAGTTCTTC.